The clone carrying this TCR beta chain was observed a few times. This entry is derived from a study of CD8 T cells in Susac syndrome. Trimming removed 5 bases at V and 4 bases at J, with 11 bases between. The CDR3 consists of 13 residues. CD8+ and CD4+ T cells taken from blood had their TCR beta sequenced. Those who served as multiple sclerosis controls were treatment-naive patients with stable or active relapsing-remitting disease. Reverse transcription used 0.5 to 1 ug RNA and random hexamers. With immunoSEQ multiplex PCR, TCR beta CDR3 was amplified across 54 Vbeta and 13 Jbeta. A single record per CDR3 protein comes from TCRdb applying MiXCR to the immunoSEQ multiplex PCR reads. This table holds under 550,000 distinct CDR3 sequences, approximately 85% found once.

Source material: CD8+ T cells from PBMCs. The rearrangement links TRBV12-3 or TRBV12-4 to TRBJ2-5; D is perhaps TRBD1 or TRBD2 (5 bases each). The receptor's source is a human donor with multiple sclerosis. The CDR3 spells CASSDPGRETQYF. In DNA form, the CDR3 reads TGTGCCAGCAGTGACCCGGGACGAGAGACCCAGTACTTC.